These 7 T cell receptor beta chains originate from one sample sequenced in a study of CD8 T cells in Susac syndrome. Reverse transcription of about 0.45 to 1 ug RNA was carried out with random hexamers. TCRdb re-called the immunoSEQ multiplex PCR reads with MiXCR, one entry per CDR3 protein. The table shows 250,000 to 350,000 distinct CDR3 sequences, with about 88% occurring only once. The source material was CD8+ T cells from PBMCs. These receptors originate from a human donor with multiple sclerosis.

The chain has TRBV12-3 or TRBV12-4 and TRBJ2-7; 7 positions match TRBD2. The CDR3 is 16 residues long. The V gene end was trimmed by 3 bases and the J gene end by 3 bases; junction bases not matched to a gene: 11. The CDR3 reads CASSFSGTNPLYEQYF. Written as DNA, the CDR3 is TGTGCCAGCAGTTTCTCCGGGACTAACCCACTCTACGAGCAGTACTTC.

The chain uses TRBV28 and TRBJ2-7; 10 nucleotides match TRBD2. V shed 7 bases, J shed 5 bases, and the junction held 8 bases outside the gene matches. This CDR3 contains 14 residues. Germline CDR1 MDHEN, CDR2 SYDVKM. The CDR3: CASTSAGGPDEQYF. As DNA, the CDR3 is TGTGCCAGCACCTCAGCGGGAGGGCCCGACGAGCAGTACTTC.

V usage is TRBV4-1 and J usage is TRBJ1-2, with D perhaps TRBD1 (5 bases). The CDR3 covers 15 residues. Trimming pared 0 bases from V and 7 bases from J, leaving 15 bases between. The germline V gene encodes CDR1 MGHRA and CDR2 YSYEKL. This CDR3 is CASSQEAGSRVGYTF. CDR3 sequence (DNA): TGCGCCAGCAGCCAAGAGGCAGGGAGCCGCGTTGGCTACACCTTC.

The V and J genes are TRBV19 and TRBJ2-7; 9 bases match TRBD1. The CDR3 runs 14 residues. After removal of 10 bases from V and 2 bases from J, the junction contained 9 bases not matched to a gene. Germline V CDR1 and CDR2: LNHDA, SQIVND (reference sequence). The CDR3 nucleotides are TGTGCCACTTCACCGGGACAGGGTCCCTACGAGCAGTACTTC. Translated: CATSPGQGPYEQYF.

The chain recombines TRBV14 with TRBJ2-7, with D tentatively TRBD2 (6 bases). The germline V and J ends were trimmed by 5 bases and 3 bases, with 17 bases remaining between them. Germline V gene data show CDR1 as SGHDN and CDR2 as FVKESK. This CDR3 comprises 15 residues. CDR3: CASSKHAGTYYEQYF. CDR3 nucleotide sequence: TGTGCCAGCAGCAAGCATGCCGGGACTTACTACGAGCAGTACTTC.

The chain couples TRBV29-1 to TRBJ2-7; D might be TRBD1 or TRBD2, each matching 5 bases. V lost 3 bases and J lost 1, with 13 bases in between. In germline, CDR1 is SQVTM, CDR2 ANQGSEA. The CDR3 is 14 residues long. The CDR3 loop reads CSVETHGASYEQYF. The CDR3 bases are TGCAGCGTTGAGACTCACGGGGCGTCCTACGAGCAGTACTTC.

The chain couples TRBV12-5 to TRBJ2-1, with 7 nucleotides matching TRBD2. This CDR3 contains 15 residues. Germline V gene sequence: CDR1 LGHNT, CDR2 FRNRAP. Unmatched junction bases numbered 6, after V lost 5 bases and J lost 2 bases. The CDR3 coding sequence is TGTGCTAGTGGTCCTTGGACTAGTACCTACAATGAGCAGTTCTTC. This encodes CASGPWTSTYNEQFF.